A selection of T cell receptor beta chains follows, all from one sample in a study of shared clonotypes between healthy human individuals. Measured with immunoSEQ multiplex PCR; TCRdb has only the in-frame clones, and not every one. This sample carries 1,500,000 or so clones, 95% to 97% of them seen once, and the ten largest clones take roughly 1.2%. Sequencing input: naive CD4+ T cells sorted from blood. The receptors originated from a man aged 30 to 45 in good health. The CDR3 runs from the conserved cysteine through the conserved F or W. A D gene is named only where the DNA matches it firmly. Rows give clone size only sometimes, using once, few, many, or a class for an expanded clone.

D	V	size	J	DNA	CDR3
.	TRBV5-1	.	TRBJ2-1	TGCGCCAGCAGCTTGTTCTTTGGGTATGAGCAGTTCTTC	CASSLFFGYEQFF
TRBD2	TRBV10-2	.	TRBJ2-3	TGCGCCAGCAGTGATCCGGGACTAGCGGGCACAGATACGCAGTATTTT	CASSDPGLAGTDTQYF
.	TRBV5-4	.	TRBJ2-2	TGTGCCAGCAGCTCTGAGCCAGGGGCGAACACCGGGGAGCTGTTTTTT	CASSSEPGANTGELFF
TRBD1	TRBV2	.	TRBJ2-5	TGTGCCAGCAGTGAGCTGGGACAGGGGGCTGGGGAGACCCAGTACTTC	CASSELGQGAGETQYF
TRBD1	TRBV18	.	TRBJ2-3	TGTGCCAGCTCAGCCCAGGGACAGGGTATCACAGATACGCAGTATTTT	CASSAQGQGITDTQYF
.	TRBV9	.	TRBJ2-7	TGTGCCAGCAGCGTAGAAGACGGCCACTACGAGCAGTACTTC	CASSVEDGHYEQYF
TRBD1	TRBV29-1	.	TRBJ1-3	TGCAGCGTTTTGGGACAGGGGGACCTCGCTGGAAACACCATATATTTT	CSVLGQGDLAGNTIYF
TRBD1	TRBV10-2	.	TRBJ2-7	TGCGCCAGCAGCGCACTAGGCCAGGGGGTAGGCCACGAGCAGTACTTC	CASSALGQGVGHEQYF
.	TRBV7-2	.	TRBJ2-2	TGTGCCAGCAGCTTGACGGGAGCGAGTGGCGGGGAGCTGTTTTTT	CASSLTGASGGELFF
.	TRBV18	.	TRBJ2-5	TGTGCCAGCTCACCTGTTTTCCAGCCTCAAAGGGCCGAGACCCAGTACTTC	CASSPVFQPQRAETQYF
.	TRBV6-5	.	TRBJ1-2	TGTGCCAGCAGCCGCTTTTCGCATGGCTACACCTTC	CASSRFSHGYTF
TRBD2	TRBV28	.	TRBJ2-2	TGTGCCTCGGGGACTAGTGGAACCGGGGAGCTGTTTTTT	CASGTSGTGELFF
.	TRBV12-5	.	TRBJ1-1	TGTGCTAGTGGCCCGGCCGTTTCTGGGGGCGGCCCGATCACTGAAGCTTTCTTT	CASGPAVSGGGPITEAFF
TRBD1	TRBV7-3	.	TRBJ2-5	TGTGCCAGCAGCCCCCGGACAGGCACCCAAGAGACCCAGTACTTC	CASSPRTGTQETQYF
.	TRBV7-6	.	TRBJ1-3	TGTGCCAGCAGCCCCAACTCTGGAAACACCATATATTTT	CASSPNSGNTIYF
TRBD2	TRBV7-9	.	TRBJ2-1	TGTGCCAGCAGCCATCCTACTAGCGGGAAAGGATACAATGAGCAGTTCTTC	CASSHPTSGKGYNEQFF
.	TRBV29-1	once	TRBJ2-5	TGCAGCGTTGGGCAGGGACAAGAGACCCAGTACTTC	CSVGQGQETQYF
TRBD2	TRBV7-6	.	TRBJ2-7	TGTGCCAGCAGCCCCCAACAAGCGGGGGTCTCCTACGAGCAGTACTTC	CASSPQQAGVSYEQYF
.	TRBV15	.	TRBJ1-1	TGTGCCACCAGCAGAGGCTCCAGCGGTTACACTGAAGCTTTCTTT	CATSRGSSGYTEAFF
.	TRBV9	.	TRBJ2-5	TGTGCCAGCAGCGTGGGGGACGGGAAACAAGAGACCCAGTACTTC	CASSVGDGKQETQYF
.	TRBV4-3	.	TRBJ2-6	TGCGCCAGCAGCCCGAACAGGGCAGTCTCCAACGTCCTGACTTTC	CASSPNRAVSNVLTF
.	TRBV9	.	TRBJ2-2	TGTGCCAGCAGCGTGGGACTTACGAACACCGGGGAGCTGTTTTTT	CASSVGLTNTGELFF
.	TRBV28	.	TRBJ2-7	TGTGCCAGTGTACCAGCGACGCCCTACGAGCAGTACTTC	CASVPATPYEQYF
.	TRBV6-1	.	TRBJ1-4	TGTGCCAGTAGCATCGAACAGGCCCGGTACGAAAAACTGTTTTTT	CASSIEQARYEKLFF
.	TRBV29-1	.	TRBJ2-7	TGCAGCGTTGGGCTACTAAACGCGTACGAGCAGTACTTC	CSVGLLNAYEQYF
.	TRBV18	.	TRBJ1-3	TGTGCCAGCTCACCCCAGTTAAGTGGAATCTCTGGAAACACCATATATTTT	CASSPQLSGISGNTIYF
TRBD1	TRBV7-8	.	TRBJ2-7	TGTGCCAGCAGCTGGCGACAGGGGCTTTCCTACGAGCAGTACTTC	CASSWRQGLSYEQYF
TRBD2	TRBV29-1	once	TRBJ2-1	TGCAGCGTTGTCCCTAGCGGGTGGTATGAGCAGTTCTTC	CSVVPSGWYEQFF
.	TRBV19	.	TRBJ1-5	TGTGCCAGTAGTATATACCATAGCAATCAGCCCCAGCATTTT	CASSIYHSNQPQHF
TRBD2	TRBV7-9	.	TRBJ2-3	TGTGCCAGCAGCAATAGCGGGGGAGATACGCAGTATTTT	CASSNSGGDTQYF
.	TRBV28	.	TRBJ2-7	.	CASSSSGRRNMYEQYF
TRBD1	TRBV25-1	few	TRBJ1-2	TGTGCCAGCAGTGAAGCGGGACAGGGGTACTATGGCTACACCTTC	CASSEAGQGYYGYTF
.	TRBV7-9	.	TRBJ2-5	TGTGCCAGCAGCTTTTTGGGGGAAGAGACCCAGTACTTC	CASSFLGEETQYF
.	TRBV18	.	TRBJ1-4	TGTGCCAGCTCACCCCGAGGGCTTACTAATGAAAAACTGTTTTTT	CASSPRGLTNEKLFF
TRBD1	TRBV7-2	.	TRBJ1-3	TGTGCCAGCAGCGTACGACAGGGGGCCTCTGGAAACACCATATATTTT	CASSVRQGASGNTIYF
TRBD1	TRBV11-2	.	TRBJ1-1	TGTGCCAGCAGTTACACCGGGACAGGTGAAGCTTTCTTT	CASSYTGTGEAFF
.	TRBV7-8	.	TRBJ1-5	TGTGCCAGCAGCTTAGCGAGGGGGGCGGTCAATAGCAATCAGCCCCAGCATTTT	CASSLARGAVNSNQPQHF
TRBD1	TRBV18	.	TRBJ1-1	TGTGCCAGCTCACCGTCGGACAGGGGTATGGTGGGAACTGAAGCTTTCTTT	CASSPSDRGMVGTEAFF
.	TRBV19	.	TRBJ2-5	TGTGCCAGTAGTAAACCGGGACTGCAAGAGACCCAGTACTTC	CASSKPGLQETQYF